This TCR beta chain comes out of a study of early T cells in non-severe SARS-CoV-2 infection. The CDR3 extends over 14 amino acids. Germline V gene lookup returns CDR1 MGHRA and CDR2 YSYEKL. This clonotype was recorded at least ten times. The germline gene is not matched at one end of the junction; a read error may be the cause. TCRdb processed the 5' RACE reads anew with MiXCR; each CDR3 protein has one entry. Of 40,000 to 55,000 distinct CDR3 sequences detected, around 14% appear once; the ten largest clones hold 10%. The clonotype originates from an adult who was a healthcare worker with PCR-confirmed SARS-CoV-2 infection or an uninfected control (not recorded which). V usage is TRBV4-1 and J usage is TRBJ2-5; D is ambiguous. What was sequenced was whole blood. CDR3 region: CASSQPLLPERLSF. The CDR3 coding sequence is TGCGCCAGCAGCCAGCCCCTCCTCCCCGAAAGATTGAGTTTC.